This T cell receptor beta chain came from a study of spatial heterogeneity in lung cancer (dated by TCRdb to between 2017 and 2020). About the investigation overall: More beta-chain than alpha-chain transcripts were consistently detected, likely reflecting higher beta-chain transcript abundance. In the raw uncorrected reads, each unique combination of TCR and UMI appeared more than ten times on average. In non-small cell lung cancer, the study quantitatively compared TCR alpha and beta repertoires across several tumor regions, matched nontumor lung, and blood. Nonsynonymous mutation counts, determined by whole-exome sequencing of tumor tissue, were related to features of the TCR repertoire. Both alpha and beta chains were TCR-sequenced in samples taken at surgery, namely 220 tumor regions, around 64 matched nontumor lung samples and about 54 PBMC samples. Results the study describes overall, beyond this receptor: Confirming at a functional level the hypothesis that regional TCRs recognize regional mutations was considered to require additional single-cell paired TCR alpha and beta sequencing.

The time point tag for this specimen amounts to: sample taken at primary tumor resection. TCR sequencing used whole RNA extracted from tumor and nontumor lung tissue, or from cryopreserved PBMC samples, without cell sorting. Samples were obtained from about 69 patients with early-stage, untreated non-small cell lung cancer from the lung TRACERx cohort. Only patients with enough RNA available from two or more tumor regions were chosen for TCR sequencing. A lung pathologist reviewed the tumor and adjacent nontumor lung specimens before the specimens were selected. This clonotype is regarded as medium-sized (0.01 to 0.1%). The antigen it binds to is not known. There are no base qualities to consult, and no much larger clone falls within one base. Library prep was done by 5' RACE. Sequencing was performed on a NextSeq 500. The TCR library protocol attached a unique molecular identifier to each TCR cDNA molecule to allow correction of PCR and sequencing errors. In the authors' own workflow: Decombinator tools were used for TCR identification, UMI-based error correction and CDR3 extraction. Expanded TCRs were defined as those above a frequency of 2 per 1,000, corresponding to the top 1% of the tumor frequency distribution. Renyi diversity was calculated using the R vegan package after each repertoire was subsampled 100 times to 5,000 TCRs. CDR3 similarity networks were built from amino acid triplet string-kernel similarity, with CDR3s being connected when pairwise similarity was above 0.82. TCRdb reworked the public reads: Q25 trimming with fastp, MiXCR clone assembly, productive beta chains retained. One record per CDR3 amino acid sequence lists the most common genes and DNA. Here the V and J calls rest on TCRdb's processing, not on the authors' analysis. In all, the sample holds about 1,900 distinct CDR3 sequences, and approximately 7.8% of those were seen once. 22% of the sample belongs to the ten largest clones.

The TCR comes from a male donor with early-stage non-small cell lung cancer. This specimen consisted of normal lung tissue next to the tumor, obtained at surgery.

Here the CDR3 is given as CASRGGRTGAETQYF. In nucleotide form, the sequence is TGTGCCAGCAGAGGAGGCCGGACAGGAGCGGAGACCCAGTACTTC. The chain employs TRBV7-9 and TRBJ2-5; 7 bases in the middle match TRBD1. The CDR3, cysteine through phenylalanine, is 15 amino acids long. Only the CDR3 DNA is retained, 45 bases long and in frame from the first base. The germline V gene (reference sequence) provides CDR1 SEHNR and CDR2 FQNEAQ. V is trimmed back by 6 bases and J by 5 bases, and the junction contains 12 bases that no gene match accounts for.